This TCR beta chain was identified in a study of blood T cell repertoires in COVID-19. The overall study: The United States, Italy and Spain were the sources of the acute and convalescent COVID-19 samples. Sources were T cells, B-cell-depleted T cells, or PBMCs; the material itself was cDNA or gDNA.

The CDR3 is 14 residues long. V shed 4 bases and J 3 bases; nucleotides not matched to a gene: 3. Germline V gene lookup returns CDR1 SGHRS and CDR2 YFSETQ. Produced via immunoSEQ multiplex PCR; TCRdb's table is partial and in-frame only. The sample holds about 260,000 clones; 88% are singletons and the top ten take 0.7%. Remarks on this clone: At the DNA level, this CDR3 is encoded by other sequences in the same sample as well.

This sequence joins TRBV5-1 and TRBJ2-7, with 11 bases fitting TRBD2. The sequence came from a human donor in a cohort sampled during active COVID-19. Sequencing was performed on peripheral blood. The DNA of the CDR3 is TGCGCCAGCAGCCCGGGGACTAGCGGCTACGAGCAGTACTTC. Amino acid sequence: CASSPGTSGYEQYF.